These 17 T cell receptor beta chains originate from one sample sequenced in a study of blood T cell repertoires in COVID-19. Profiled with immunoSEQ multiplex PCR; TCRdb holds only in-frame clones, not every one. Of 60,000 to 75,000 clones in the sample, roughly 90% were seen once. The source material was peripheral blood. Receptors were obtained from a man younger than 45 with acute or convalescent COVID-19.

The gene calls are TRBV7-8 and TRBJ2-7, with TRBD2 as a possible D gene (5 bases). CDR1 is SGHVS and CDR2 is FQNEAQ in the germline V gene. The CDR3 consists of 15 residues. Trimming pared 5 bases from V and 2 bases from J, leaving 16 bases between. This CDR3 reads CASSRTGSFPYEQYV. The DNA for the CDR3 is TGTGCCAGCAGCCGCACGGGGTCGTTTCCCTACGAGCAGTACGTC.

This sequence joins TRBV3-1 (or the pseudogene TRBV3-2) and TRBJ1-4; TRBD1 is a possible D gene (6 bases). CDR1 is LGHDT, CDR2 YNNKEL, per germline (reference sequence). Between the trimmed V and J ends, which lost 3 bases and 4 bases, there was a span of 12 bases. This CDR3 is built from 15 residues. CDR3 loop: CASSQRGLGNEKLFF. The CDR3 DNA reads as TGTGCCAGCAGCCAGAGGGGGTTGGGTAATGAAAAACTGTTTTTT.

This clone was seen more than once but under ten times. V gene TRBV18 combines with J gene TRBJ2-1; TRBD2 matches at 8 bases. The V segment lost 3 bases and the J segment 10 bases; nucleotides outside the gene matches: 14. The CDR3 totals 16 residues. Germline V gives CDR1 KGHSH, CDR2 LQKENI. The CDR3 DNA follows: TGTGCCAGCTCACCGCCCATCGGGACTAGTCGTTGGGAGCAGTTCTTC. Amino acid sequence: CASSPPIGTSRWEQFF.

V is TRBV18 and J is TRBJ2-3; 7 nucleotides align to TRBD1. The CDR3 is 14 amino acids. Looked up from germline, CDR1 is KGHSH and CDR2 is LQKENI. Unmatched junction bases numbered 6, after V lost 5 bases and J lost 4 bases. The CDR3 spells CASSLRQGADTQYF. The CDR3, as DNA: TGTGCCAGCTCATTACGACAGGGTGCAGATACGCAGTATTTT. The full variable domain, in which reference TRBV18 and TRBJ2-3 provide the parts outside the CDR3, is NAGVMQNPRHLVRRRGQEARLRCSPMKGHSHVYWYRQLPEEGLKFMVYLQKENIIDESGMPKERFSAEFPKEGPSILRIQQVVRGDSAAYFCASSLRQGADTQYFGPGTRLTVL.

The genes are TRBV7-9 and TRBJ1-2; D call uncertain. Germline assignment: CDR1 SEHNR and CDR2 FQNEAQ (reference sequence). V lost 2 bases to trimming and J lost 4 bases, with 11 bases between them. This CDR3 contains 14 residues. The CDR3 nucleotides read TGTGCCAGCAGCTTACCTGGCCCGGGCTATGGCTACACCTTC. It translates to CASSLPGPGYGYTF.

The genes are TRBV28 and TRBJ1-2; D unclear. Trimming left V 3 bases short and J 6 bases short, with 5 bases between. CDR1 and CDR2 (germline): MDHEN, SYDVKM. The length of the CDR3 is 11 residues. The CDR3 spells CASSFQNGYTF. The CDR3 DNA reads TGTGCCAGCAGTTTTCAGAATGGCTACACCTTC.

The CDR3: CAWSISGRGGELFF. CDR3 nucleotides: TGTGCCTGGAGTATTAGCGGGAGGGGCGGGGAGCTGTTTTTT. The rearrangement uses TRBV30 and TRBJ2-2; 11 positions match TRBD2. CDR3 length: 14 residues. J gave up 7 bases and V 2 bases, and 3 bases lay outside the gene matches. Per the germline V gene, CDR1 is GTSNPN and CDR2 is SVGIG (reference sequence).

The chain couples TRBV19 to TRBJ2-5; 15 bases agree with TRBD2. The CDR3 runs 19 residues. J gave up 2 bases and V 0 bases, and 7 bases lay outside the gene matches. Germline assignment: CDR1 LNHDA and CDR2 SQIVND (reference sequence). The CDR3 nucleotides read TGTGCCAGTAGTATAGATGGCCGAGGACTAGCGGGGGGGCAAGAGACCCAGTACTTC. It specifies CASSIDGRGLAGGQETQYF.

CDR3 nucleotide sequence: TGTGCCAGCAGCGCAGACAGACTAGCGGGAGGGACAGATACGCAGTATTTT. Translating gives CASSADRLAGGTDTQYF. The chain links TRBV5-5 to TRBJ2-3; 14 nucleotides match TRBD2. Unmatched junction bases numbered 7, after V lost 4 bases and J lost 3 bases. Germline V gene data show CDR1 as SGHKS and CDR2 as YYEKEE (reference sequence). CDR3 length: 17 residues.

This clone was observed a few times. The DNA for the CDR3 is TGTGCCAGCGGCGGGCTAGCGGGGGCCACAGATACGCAGTATTTT. The encoded protein is CASGGLAGATDTQYF. The J gene is TRBJ2-3, the V gene TRBV19, with TRBD2 identical over 10 bases. V dropped 9 bases and J dropped 2; count of bases not matched to a gene: 8. Germline CDR1 and CDR2: LNHDA and SQIVND (reference sequence). The CDR3 length is 15 residues. Variable domain in full (rest from reference TRBV19 and TRBJ2-3): DGGITQSPKYLFRKEGQNVTLSCEQNLNHDAMYWYRQDPGQGLRLIYYSQIVNDFQKGDIAEGYSVSREKKESFPLTVTSAQKNPTAFYLCASGGLAGATDTQYFGPGTRLTVL.

V gene TRBV30 combines with J gene TRBJ2-1; D not resolved. Trimming took off 2 bases at V and 8 bases at J, with 7 bases between the two ends. Germline CDR1 reads GTSNPN; CDR2 reads SVGIG (reference sequence). The length of the CDR3 is 11 residues. In DNA form, the CDR3 reads TGTGCCTGGAGTATCAGCGATGAGCAGTTCTTC. Its protein product is CAWSISDEQFF.

A single count supports this clone. CDR3 in DNA: TGTGCCAGCAGACCGGTCCCGGGGAACACCGGGGAGCTGTTTTTT. Translated: CASRPVPGNTGELFF. V gene TRBV11-2 combines with J gene TRBJ2-2, with D unclear. Looked up from germline, CDR1 is SGHAT and CDR2 is FQNNGV. Trimming took 6 bases from V and 1 from J, leaving 12 bases between them. There are 15 residues in the CDR3.

As concerns this clone: Other DNA sequences in the sample encode the same CDR3. The chain carries TRBV18 and TRBJ2-3; 13 bases are a match to TRBD2. CDR1 KGHSH and CDR2 LQKENI come from the germline V gene. V dropped 4 bases and J dropped 3; count of bases not matched to a gene: 4. CDR3 length equals 16 residues. This CDR3 is CASSLGLAGVTDTQYF. The CDR3, as DNA: TGTGCCAGCTCACTTGGACTAGCGGGAGTAACAGATACGCAGTATTTT. Using reference TRBV18 and TRBJ2-3 for the parts outside the CDR3, the full variable domain is NAGVMQNPRHLVRRRGQEARLRCSPMKGHSHVYWYRQLPEEGLKFMVYLQKENIIDESGMPKERFSAEFPKEGPSILRIQQVVRGDSAAYFCASSLGLAGVTDTQYFGPGTRLTVL.

V and J are TRBV6-6 and TRBJ2-7; TRBD1 agrees at 10 bases. Germline V gives CDR1 MNHNY, CDR2 SVGAGI (reference sequence). The junction had 16 bases not matched to a gene; V was cut back by 5 bases and J by 6 bases. This CDR3 is built from 17 residues. The CDR3: CASSHIPDRGRAGEQYV. CDR3 bases: TGTGCCAGCAGTCATATTCCCGACAGGGGGCGCGCAGGCGAGCAGTACGTC.

This chain joins TRBV11-2 and TRBJ2-5, with D perhaps TRBD1 (6 bases). Germline CDR1 SGHAT, CDR2 FQNNGV. The CDR3 totals 15 residues. The ends were cut back, 5 bases at V and 5 bases at J, with 18 bases in the middle. CDR3 protein: CASSPNTGRWETQYF. Written as DNA, the CDR3 is TGTGCCAGCAGCCCCAACACAGGGCGGTGGGAGACCCAGTACTTC.

Regarding this clone: The sample holds other DNA sequences that translate to the same CDR3. V and J are TRBV2 and TRBJ1-6; D is undetermined. The CDR3 length is 14 residues. Trimming took off 0 bases at V and 4 bases at J, with 4 bases between the two ends. Germline lookup yields CDR1 SNHLY and CDR2 FYNNEI. The CDR3 sequence is CASSEARYNSPLHF. CDR3 nucleotide sequence: TGTGCCAGCAGTGAAGCCCGTTATAATTCACCCCTCCACTTT.

The chain employs TRBV10-3 and TRBJ1-1, with 10 bases matching TRBD1. Germline CDR1 is ENHRY and CDR2 is SYGVKD. CDR3 length: 16 amino acids. V shed 4 bases and J 1 base; nucleotides not matched to a gene: 6. CDR3 residues: CAISARDRGRNTEAFF. The CDR3 DNA reads as TGTGCCATCAGTGCAAGGGACAGGGGAAGGAACACTGAAGCTTTCTTT.